This section outlines one TCR beta chain sequence together with its context. V lost 2 bases, J lost 4 bases, and 9 bases lay in between. The CDR3 has 14 amino acids. Looked up from germline, CDR1 is KGHSH and CDR2 is LQKENI. The sample belongs to a study of technical replicates of blood from several donors. Only in-frame clones appear in the TCRdb table, and some are missing; sequencing was by immunoSEQ multiplex PCR. The sample carries roughly 52,000 clones, 90% to 95% recorded once. The TCR sequence derives from a human donor in good health. Some clones in this sample may be carry-over from other donors' samples. Sequenced: PBMCs. The rearrangement uses TRBV18 and TRBJ1-5; D is unresolved. DNA for the CDR3: TGTGCCAGCTCACCAATCGCGGGGAATCAGCCCCAGCATTTT. It is translated as CASSPIAGNQPQHF.